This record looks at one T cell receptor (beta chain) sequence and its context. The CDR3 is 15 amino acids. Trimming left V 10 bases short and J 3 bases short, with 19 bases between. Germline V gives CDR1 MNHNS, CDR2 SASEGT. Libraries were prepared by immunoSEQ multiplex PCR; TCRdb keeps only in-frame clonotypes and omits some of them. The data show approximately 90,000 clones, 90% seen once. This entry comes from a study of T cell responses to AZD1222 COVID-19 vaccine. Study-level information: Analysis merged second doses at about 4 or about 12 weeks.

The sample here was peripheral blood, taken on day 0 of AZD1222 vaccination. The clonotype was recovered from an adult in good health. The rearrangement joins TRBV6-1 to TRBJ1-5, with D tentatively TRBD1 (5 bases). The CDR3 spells CATKRTGTINQPQHF. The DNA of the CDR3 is TGTGCCACCAAAAGGACCGGGACCATCAATCAGCCCCAGCATTTT.